A selection of T cell receptor beta chains follows, all from one sample in a study of metastatic and nonmetastatic thyroid tumors. MiXCR was used by TCRdb to re-call the PCR reads. The repertoire holds 50,000 or so clones, with approximately 20% as singletons. Material: blood. Every receptor here comes from a male donor with papillary thyroid cancer or a benign thyroid nodule (not recorded which). Some clones in this sample may be carry-over from other donors' samples. The conserved cysteine and the conserved F or W are not part of the CDR3 here. Clone size is stated in some rows and not others, as once, few, many or a class when expanded.

cdr3_aa: ASTAGPNEQF; j_call: TRBJ2-1; clone_size: many; v_call: TRBV27
cdr3_aa: ASSEFDTSYEQY; j_call: TRBJ2-7; clone_size: many; v_call: TRBV6-1
cdr3_aa: SASSAMTDTQY; j_call: TRBJ2-3; clone_size: NA; v_call: TRBV20-1
cdr3_aa: ASSPYDEVTEAF; j_call: TRBJ1-1; clone_size: many; v_call: TRBV18
cdr3_aa: SASVEWKSNYGYT; j_call: TRBJ1-2; clone_size: NA; v_call: TRBV20-1
cdr3_aa: ASSVAYDREYYGYT; j_call: TRBJ1-2; clone_size: many; v_call: TRBV9
cdr3_aa: ASSLVGLAGTSGSNVLT; j_call: TRBJ2-6; clone_size: few; v_call: TRBV5-1
cdr3_aa: ASSERGEGTDTQY; j_call: TRBJ2-3; clone_size: many; v_call: TRBV2
cdr3_aa: SARDPSGSGREQY; j_call: TRBJ2-7; clone_size: NA; v_call: TRBV20-1
cdr3_aa: ASSQATGLEIYEQY; j_call: TRBJ2-7; clone_size: many; v_call: TRBV4-1
cdr3_aa: ASKRTGTGTYEQY; j_call: TRBJ2-7; clone_size: many; v_call: TRBV19
cdr3_aa: ASSSVDRDPYNEQF; j_call: TRBJ2-1; clone_size: many; v_call: TRBV5-6
cdr3_aa: SALPGQGWGNQPQH; j_call: TRBJ1-5; clone_size: many; v_call: TRBV20-1
cdr3_aa: ASSIKMADTQY; j_call: TRBJ2-3; clone_size: many; v_call: TRBV19
cdr3_aa: ASSYKGGVSYEQY; j_call: TRBJ2-7; clone_size: many; v_call: TRBV6-2/TRBV6-3
cdr3_aa: ASSLGQGAGELF; j_call: TRBJ2-2; clone_size: many; v_call: TRBV3-1
cdr3_aa: ASSLTRGALTGNTIY; j_call: TRBJ1-3; clone_size: many; v_call: TRBV6-1
cdr3_aa: ASTTSGRTDTQY; j_call: TRBJ2-3; clone_size: many; v_call: TRBV12-3/TRBV12-4
cdr3_aa: ATSRDFDRSDTQY; j_call: TRBJ2-3; clone_size: many; v_call: TRBV15
cdr3_aa: ASSLYAGGLTYNEQF; j_call: TRBJ2-1; clone_size: many; v_call: TRBV28
cdr3_aa: ASSYSDRGNQPQH; j_call: TRBJ1-5; clone_size: many; v_call: TRBV6-2/TRBV6-3
cdr3_aa: ASIGHEQY; j_call: TRBJ2-7; clone_size: many; v_call: TRBV28
cdr3_aa: ASRRQGARPMFYNSPLH; j_call: TRBJ1-6; clone_size: many; v_call: TRBV6-5
cdr3_aa: ASGLGTYEQY; j_call: TRBJ2-7; clone_size: many; v_call: TRBV12-5
cdr3_aa: ASSMGRSPYEQY; j_call: TRBJ2-7; clone_size: many; v_call: TRBV19
cdr3_aa: SVSGRGRFYEQY; j_call: TRBJ2-7; clone_size: many; v_call: TRBV29-1
cdr3_aa: ASSFQAGGGGELF; j_call: TRBJ2-2; clone_size: few; v_call: TRBV12-3/TRBV12-4
cdr3_aa: SAPDRVDYEQY; j_call: TRBJ2-7; clone_size: NA; v_call: TRBV20-1
cdr3_aa: ASRPLPRDTQY; j_call: TRBJ2-3; clone_size: many; v_call: TRBV12-3/TRBV12-4
cdr3_aa: ASSESHDIQY; j_call: TRBJ2-4; clone_size: many; v_call: TRBV2
cdr3_aa: ASSHSRKSNNSPLH; j_call: TRBJ1-6; clone_size: few; v_call: TRBV4-2
cdr3_aa: ASTRTSGENEQF; j_call: TRBJ2-1; clone_size: many; v_call: TRBV6-4
cdr3_aa: ASSLGERDEQF; j_call: TRBJ2-1; clone_size: many; v_call: TRBV11-3
cdr3_aa: SARPPSGGVGYEQY; j_call: TRBJ2-7; clone_size: NA; v_call: TRBV20-1
cdr3_aa: ATSDSTGQQY; j_call: TRBJ2-7; clone_size: many; v_call: TRBV24-1
cdr3_aa: ASSSQVPDGQGSPLH; j_call: TRBJ1-6; clone_size: NA; v_call: TRBV5-1
cdr3_aa: ASSPPNYGYT; j_call: TRBJ1-2; clone_size: many; v_call: TRBV18
cdr3_aa: ASSSAGAVGGQY; j_call: TRBJ2-5; clone_size: NA; v_call: TRBV11-3
cdr3_aa: ASSQQYGYT; j_call: TRBJ1-2; clone_size: many; v_call: TRBV7-9
cdr3_aa: ASSLPRGSVNEQF; j_call: TRBJ2-1; clone_size: many; v_call: TRBV28
cdr3_aa: ASSPGGDEQF; j_call: TRBJ2-1; clone_size: many; v_call: TRBV18
cdr3_aa: ASSEAGASVISEQF; j_call: TRBJ2-1; clone_size: NA; v_call: TRBV2
cdr3_aa: ATSDLLEGAGVETQY; j_call: TRBJ2-5; clone_size: NA; v_call: TRBV24-1
cdr3_aa: SARDRAGGNQPQH; j_call: TRBJ1-5; clone_size: many; v_call: TRBV20-1
cdr3_aa: ASSNGQGGYEQY; j_call: TRBJ2-7; clone_size: NA; v_call: TRBV5-1
cdr3_aa: ASSYGTGVAYEQY; j_call: TRBJ2-7; clone_size: once; v_call: TRBV7-2
cdr3_aa: ASSGGLAGIYNEQF; j_call: TRBJ2-1; clone_size: NA; v_call: TRBV6-1
cdr3_aa: ASSLARQGTYGYT; j_call: TRBJ1-2; clone_size: NA; v_call: TRBV28
cdr3_aa: ASSPTRNEKLF; j_call: TRBJ1-4; clone_size: many; v_call: TRBV18
cdr3_aa: ASSPRATGDYEQY; j_call: TRBJ2-7; clone_size: many; v_call: TRBV7-8
cdr3_aa: ASSAAGVNEKLF; j_call: TRBJ1-4; clone_size: few; v_call: TRBV2
cdr3_aa: ASSSSGRGPDTQY; j_call: TRBJ2-3; clone_size: many; v_call: TRBV12-3/TRBV12-4
cdr3_aa: ASMKSGELF; j_call: TRBJ2-2; clone_size: many; v_call: TRBV27
cdr3_aa: ASNKDPQGQF; j_call: TRBJ2-1; clone_size: NA; v_call: TRBV28
cdr3_aa: ASSPLSAGTNTGELF; j_call: TRBJ2-2; clone_size: NA; v_call: TRBV18